This paragraph covers one T cell receptor (beta chain) sequence. This record belongs to a study of response to subunit inactivated influenza vaccine. TCRdb re-called the RT-PCR reads through MiXCR, storing one row per CDR3 protein. The top ten clones hold approximately 7.6% of a sample with roughly 630,000 distinct CDR3 sequences, approximately 14% of them seen once. This CDR3 is 16 amino acids long. Germline CDR1 is DFQATT and CDR2 is SNEGSKA (reference sequence). V lost 0 bases and J lost 2, with 14 bases in between. This TCR was sampled from a man between 50 and 59 years old who received an inactivated influenza vaccine. This chain connects TRBV20-1 to TRBJ2-1, with D possibly matching TRBD1 (6 bases). Sequences were derived from PBMCs from blood, sampled around two weeks before vaccination. The CDR3, as DNA: TGCAGTGCTAGAGACCCGACAGGACCTACCTACAATGAGCAGTTCTTC. It yields the protein CSARDPTGPTYNEQFF.